This note documents a single T cell receptor (beta chain) sequence. Everyone who took part was 18 to 89 years old, and they came from roughly 25 US areas. The CDR3 length is 15 residues. From germline, CDR1 is SGHRS and CDR2 YFSETQ. Trimming stripped 4 bases from V and 7 bases from J, with 18 bases between. The data were taken from a study of blood T cell repertoires in COVID-19. For the study at large: T cells, B-cell-depleted T cells, or PBMCs supplied cDNA or gDNA.

Authors' methods: Amplification with reference gene primers provided the estimates of nucleated cell counts. The repertoire was sequenced with immunoSEQ multiplex PCR; TCRdb's copy has only in-frame clones and lacks some. V, J and clone size are those of that table, while D and trimming were read from the DNA. The sample records about 260,000 clones, around 89% being singletons. The source is a man aged 45 to 65 who had been exposed to COVID-19. The sequenced sample consisted of PBMCs or T cells enriched from blood (not recorded which). The chain employs TRBV5-1 and TRBJ2-1; D might be TRBD1 (7 bases). The DNA of the CDR3 is TGCGCCAGCAGCATCGACAGGGTCGGGAGAAATGAGCAGTTCTTC. It encodes CASSIDRVGRNEQFF.